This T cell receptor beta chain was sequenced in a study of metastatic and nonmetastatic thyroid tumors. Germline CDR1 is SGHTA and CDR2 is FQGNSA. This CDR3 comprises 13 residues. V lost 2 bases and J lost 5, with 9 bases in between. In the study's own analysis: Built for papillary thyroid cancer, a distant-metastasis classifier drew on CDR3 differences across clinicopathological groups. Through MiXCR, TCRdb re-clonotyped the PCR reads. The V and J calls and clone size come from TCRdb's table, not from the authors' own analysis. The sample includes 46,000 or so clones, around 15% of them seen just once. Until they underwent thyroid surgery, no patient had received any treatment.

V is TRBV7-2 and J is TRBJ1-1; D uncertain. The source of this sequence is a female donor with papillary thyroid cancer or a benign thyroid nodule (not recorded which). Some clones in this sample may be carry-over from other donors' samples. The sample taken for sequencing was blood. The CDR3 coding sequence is TGTGCCAGCAGCTTATTTGTGGAAACTGAAGCTTTCTTT. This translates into CASSLFVETEAFF. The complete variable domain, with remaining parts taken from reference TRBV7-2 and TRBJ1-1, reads GAGVSQSPSNKVTEKGKDVELRCDPISGHTALYWYRQSLGQGLEFLIYFQGNSAPDKSGLPSDRFSAERTGGSVSTLTIQRTQQEDSAVYLCASSLFVETEAFFGQGTRLTVV.